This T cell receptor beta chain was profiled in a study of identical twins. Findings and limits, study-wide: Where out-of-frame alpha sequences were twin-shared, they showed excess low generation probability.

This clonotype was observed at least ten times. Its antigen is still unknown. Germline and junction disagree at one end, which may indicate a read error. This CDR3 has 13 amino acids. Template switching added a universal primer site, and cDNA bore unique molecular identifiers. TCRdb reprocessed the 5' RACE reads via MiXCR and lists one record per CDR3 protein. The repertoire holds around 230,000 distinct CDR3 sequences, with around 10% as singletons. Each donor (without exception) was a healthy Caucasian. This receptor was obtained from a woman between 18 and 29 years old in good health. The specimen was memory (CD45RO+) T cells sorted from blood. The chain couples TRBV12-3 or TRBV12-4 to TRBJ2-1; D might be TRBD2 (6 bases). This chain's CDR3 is CASSLRTAQGRIF. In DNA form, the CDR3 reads TGTGCCAGCAGTTTAAGGACCGCTCAAGGGAGGATCTTC.